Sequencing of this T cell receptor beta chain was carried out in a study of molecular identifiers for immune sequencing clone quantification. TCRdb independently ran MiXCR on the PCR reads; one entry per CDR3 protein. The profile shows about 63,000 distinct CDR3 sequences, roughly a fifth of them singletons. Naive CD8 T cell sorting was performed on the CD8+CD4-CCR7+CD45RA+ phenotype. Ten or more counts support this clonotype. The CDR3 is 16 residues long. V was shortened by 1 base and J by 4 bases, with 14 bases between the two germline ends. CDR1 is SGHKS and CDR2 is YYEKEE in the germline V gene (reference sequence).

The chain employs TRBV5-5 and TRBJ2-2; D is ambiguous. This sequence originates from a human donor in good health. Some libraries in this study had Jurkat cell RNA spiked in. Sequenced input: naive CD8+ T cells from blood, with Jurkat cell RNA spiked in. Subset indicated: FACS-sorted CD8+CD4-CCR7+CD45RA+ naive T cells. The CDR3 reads CASSLYWLDGTGELFF. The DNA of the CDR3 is TGTGCCAGCAGCTTGTACTGGTTGGATGGCACCGGGGAGCTGTTTTTT.